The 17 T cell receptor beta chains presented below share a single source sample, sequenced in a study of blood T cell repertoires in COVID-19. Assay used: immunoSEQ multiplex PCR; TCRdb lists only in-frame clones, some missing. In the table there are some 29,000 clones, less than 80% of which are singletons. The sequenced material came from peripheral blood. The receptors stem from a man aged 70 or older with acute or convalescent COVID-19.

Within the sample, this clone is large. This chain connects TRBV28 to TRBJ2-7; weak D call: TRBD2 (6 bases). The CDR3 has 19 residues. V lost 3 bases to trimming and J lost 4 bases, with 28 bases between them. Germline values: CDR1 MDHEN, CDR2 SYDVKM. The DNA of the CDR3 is TGTGCCAGCAGTTTGAGCTACATCGGTTACAGACTAGACCGATACGAGCAGTACTTC. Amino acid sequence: CASSLSYIGYRLDRYEQYF. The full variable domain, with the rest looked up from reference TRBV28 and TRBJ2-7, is DVKVTQSSRYLVKRTGEKVFLECVQDMDHENMFWYRQDPGLGLRLIYFSYDVKMKEKGDIPEGYSVSREKKERFSLILESASTNQTSMYLCASSLSYIGYRLDRYEQYFGPGTRLTVT.

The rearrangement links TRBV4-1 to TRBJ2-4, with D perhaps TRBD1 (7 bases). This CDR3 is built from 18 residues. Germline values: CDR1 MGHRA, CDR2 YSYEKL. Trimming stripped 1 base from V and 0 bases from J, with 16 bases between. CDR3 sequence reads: CASSQANDREVAKNIQYF. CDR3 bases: TGCGCCAGCAGCCAAGCTAACGACAGGGAGGTAGCCAAAAACATTCAGTACTTC.

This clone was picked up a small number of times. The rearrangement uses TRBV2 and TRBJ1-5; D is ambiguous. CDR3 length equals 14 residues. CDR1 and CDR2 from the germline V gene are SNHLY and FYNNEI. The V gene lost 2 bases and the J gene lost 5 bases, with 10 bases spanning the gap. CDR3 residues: CASSESIEDQPQHF. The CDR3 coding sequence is TGTGCCAGCAGTGAATCCATAGAGGATCAGCCCCAGCATTTT.

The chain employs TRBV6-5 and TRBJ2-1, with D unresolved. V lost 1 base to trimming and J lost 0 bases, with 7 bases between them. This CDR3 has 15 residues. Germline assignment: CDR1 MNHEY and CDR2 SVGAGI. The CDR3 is CASSYFGYSYNEQFF. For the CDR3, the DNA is TGTGCCAGCAGTTACTTCGGGTACTCCTACAATGAGCAGTTCTTC.

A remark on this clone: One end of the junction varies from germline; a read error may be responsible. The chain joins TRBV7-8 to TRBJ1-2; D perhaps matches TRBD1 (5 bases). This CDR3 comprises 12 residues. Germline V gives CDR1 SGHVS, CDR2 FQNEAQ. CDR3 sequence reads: CASSPGGTGGDF. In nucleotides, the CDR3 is TGTGCCAGCAGCCCCGGGGGGACGGGAGGGGACTTC.

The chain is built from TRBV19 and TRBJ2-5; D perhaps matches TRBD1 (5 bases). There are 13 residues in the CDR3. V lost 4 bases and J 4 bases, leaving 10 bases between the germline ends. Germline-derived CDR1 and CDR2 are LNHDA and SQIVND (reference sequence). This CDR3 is CASSRQRGETQYF. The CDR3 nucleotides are TGTGCCAGTAGTAGACAGCGAGGAGAGACCCAGTACTTC.

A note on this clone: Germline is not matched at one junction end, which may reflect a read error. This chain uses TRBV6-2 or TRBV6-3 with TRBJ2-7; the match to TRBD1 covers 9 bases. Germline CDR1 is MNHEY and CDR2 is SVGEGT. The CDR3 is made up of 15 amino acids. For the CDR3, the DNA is TGTGCCAGCAGTGCGACCGGGACAGGGTCCTATGAGCAGTACTTC. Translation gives CASSATGTGSYEQYF.

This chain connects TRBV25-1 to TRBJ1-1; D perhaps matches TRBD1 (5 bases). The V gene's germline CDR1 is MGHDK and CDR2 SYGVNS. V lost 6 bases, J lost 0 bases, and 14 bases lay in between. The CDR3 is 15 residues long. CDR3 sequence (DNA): TGTGCCAGCAGCGAAGGAAGGGGATTGAACACTGAAGCTTTCTTT. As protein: CASSEGRGLNTEAFF.

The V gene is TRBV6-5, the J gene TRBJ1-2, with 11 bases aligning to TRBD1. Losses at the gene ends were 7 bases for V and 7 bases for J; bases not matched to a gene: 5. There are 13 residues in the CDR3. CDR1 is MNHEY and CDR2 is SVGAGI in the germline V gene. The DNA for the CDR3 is TGTGCCAGCACCGGACAGGGGGCGCCTGGCTACACCTTC. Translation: CASTGQGAPGYTF.

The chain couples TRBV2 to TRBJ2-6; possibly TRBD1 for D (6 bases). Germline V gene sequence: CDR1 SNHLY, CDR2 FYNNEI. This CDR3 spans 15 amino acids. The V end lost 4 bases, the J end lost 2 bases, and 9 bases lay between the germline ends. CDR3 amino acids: CASSGEGAGANVLTF. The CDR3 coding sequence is TGTGCCAGCAGTGGAGAGGGGGCTGGGGCCAACGTCCTGACTTTC.

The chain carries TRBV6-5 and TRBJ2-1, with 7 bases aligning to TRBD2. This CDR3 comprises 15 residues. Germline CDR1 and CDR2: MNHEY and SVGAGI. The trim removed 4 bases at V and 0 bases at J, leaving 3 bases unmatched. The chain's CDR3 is CASSWGGSSYNEQFF. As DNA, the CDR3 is TGTGCCAGCAGTTGGGGGGGGAGCTCCTACAATGAGCAGTTCTTC.

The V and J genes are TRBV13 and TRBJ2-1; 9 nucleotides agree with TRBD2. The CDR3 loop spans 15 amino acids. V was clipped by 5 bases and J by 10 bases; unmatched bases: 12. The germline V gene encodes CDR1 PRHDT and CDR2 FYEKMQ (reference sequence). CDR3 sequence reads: CASSPTFGGGAEQFF. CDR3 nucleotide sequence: TGTGCCAGCAGCCCTACCTTCGGCGGGGGGGCCGAGCAGTTCTTC.

The DNA for the CDR3 is TGTGCCAGCAGCTTAGAGGGACAGCAAGGGTCACCCCTCCACTTT. This gives the protein CASSLEGQQGSPLHF. This sequence joins TRBV7-2 and TRBJ1-6; the match to TRBD1 covers 7 bases. The CDR3 contains 15 residues. The J segment lost 10 bases and the V segment lost 1 base, leaving 7 bases of the junction unmatched. Germline assignment: CDR1 SGHTA and CDR2 FQGNSA. The full variable domain, rest sourced from reference TRBV7-2 and TRBJ1-6, is GAGVSQSPSNKVTEKGKDVELRCDPISGHTALYWYRQSLGQGLEFLIYFQGNSAPDKSGLPSDRFSAERTGGSVSTLTIQRTQQEDSAVYLCASSLEGQQGSPLHFGNGTRLTVT.

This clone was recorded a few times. CDR3 in DNA: TGTGCCTGGAGTGTAACAGGGGGAGGCACCGGGGAGCTGTTTTTT. Amino acids: CAWSVTGGGTGELFF. V and J are TRBV30 and TRBJ2-2; 8 positions agree with TRBD1. Trimming removed 0 bases from V and 4 bases from J; junction bases left unmatched: 4. CDR1 GTSNPN and CDR2 SVGIG come from the germline V gene (reference sequence). The length of the CDR3 is 15 residues.

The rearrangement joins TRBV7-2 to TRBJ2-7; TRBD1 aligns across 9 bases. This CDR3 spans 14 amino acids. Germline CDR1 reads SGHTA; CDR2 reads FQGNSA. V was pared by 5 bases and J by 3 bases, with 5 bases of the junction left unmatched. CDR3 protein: CASSLGTGHYEQYF. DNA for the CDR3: TGTGCCAGCAGCCTCGGGACAGGGCACTACGAGCAGTACTTC.

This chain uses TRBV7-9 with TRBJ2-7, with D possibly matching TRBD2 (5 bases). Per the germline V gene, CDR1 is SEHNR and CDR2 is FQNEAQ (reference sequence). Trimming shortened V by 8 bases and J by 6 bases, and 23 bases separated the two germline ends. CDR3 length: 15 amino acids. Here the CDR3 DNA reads TGTGCCAGCTCCCCGGTCGCGGGCCTGATCGTCGAGCAGTACTTC. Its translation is CASSPVAGLIVEQYF.

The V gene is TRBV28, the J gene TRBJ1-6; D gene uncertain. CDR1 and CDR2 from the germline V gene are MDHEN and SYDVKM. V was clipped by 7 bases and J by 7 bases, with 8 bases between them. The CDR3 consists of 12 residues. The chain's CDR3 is CASMRANSPLHF. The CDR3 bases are TGTGCCAGCATGCGGGCCAATTCACCCCTCCACTTT.